Shown below are 5 T cell receptor beta chains from a single sample sequenced in a study of long-term antiretroviral therapy in people with HIV. Version v3.0 of the immunoSEQ assay was performed at survey level. The table came from immunoSEQ multiplex PCR; TCRdb's copy has only in-frame clones and leaves some out. The sample lists 25,000 to 30,000 clones; around 93% were seen once. Sample: unsorted PBMCs, taken approximately 7.4 years after starting antiretroviral therapy. The receptor source for this set is a man aged 50-60 years with HIV.

The chain recombines TRBV5-1 with TRBJ2-3, with no clear D. The V and J ends lost 0 bases and 2 bases respectively, with 13 bases between them. Looked up from germline, CDR1 is SGHRS and CDR2 is YFSETQ. The length of the CDR3 is 16 residues. The CDR3 reads CASSLVFSLNTDTQYF. The CDR3 DNA reads TGCGCCAGCAGCTTGGTGTTTTCCCTGAACACAGATACGCAGTATTTT.

The chain carries TRBV14 and TRBJ1-6; D is undetermined. The CDR3 is 15 residues long. The V end was cut by 0 bases, the J end by 2 bases, with 5 bases between. Germline lookup yields CDR1 SGHDN and CDR2 FVKESK. The CDR3 bases are TGTGCCAGCAGCCAAGATAGCGCCTATAATTCACCCCTCCACTTT. It is translated as CASSQDSAYNSPLHF. Drawing the rest from reference TRBV14 and TRBJ1-6, the complete variable domain is EAGVTQFPSHSVIEKGQTVTLRCDPISGHDNLYWYRRVMGKEIKFLLHFVKESKQDESGMPNNRFLAERTGGTYSTLKVQPAELEDSGVYFCASSQDSAYNSPLHFGNGTRLTVT.

V gene TRBV7-7 combines with J gene TRBJ2-2; D may be TRBD1 or TRBD2 (5 bases each). The CDR3 loop spans 14 amino acids. CDR1 and CDR2 (germline): SSHAT, FNYEAQ (reference sequence). Between the trimmed V and J ends, which lost 3 bases and 3 bases, there was a span of 8 bases. CDR3 nucleotides: TGTGCCAGCAGCTTCGGGACGGACACCGGGGAGCTGTTTTTT. It translates to CASSFGTDTGELFF. Supplemented by reference TRBV7-7 and TRBJ2-2, the full variable domain reads GAGVSQSPRYKVTKRGQDVTLRCDPISSHATLYWYQQALGQGPEFLTYFNYEAQPDKSGLPSDRFSAERPEGSISTLTIQRTEQRDSAMYRCASSFGTDTGELFFGEGSRLTVL.

The chain joins TRBV4-1 to TRBJ1-1, with unresolved D. CDR1 and CDR2 from the germline V gene are MGHRA and YSYEKL. V shed 3 bases and J shed 12 bases, with 20 bases lying between them. This CDR3 has 14 amino acids. CDR3 bases: TGCGCCAGCAGCCAGGCTGGAAACCCTACGAAGTCTTTCTTT. It encodes CASSQAGNPTKSFF.

This clone was seen only a few times. A clone one base away is much larger, so this may be a read error. The same CDR3 is also encoded by other DNA sequences in this sample. This chain's CDR3 is CASSYSGRNSPLHF. The CDR3 DNA sequence: TGTGCCAGCAGTTACTCGGGGCGGAATTCACCCCTCCACTTT. V gene TRBV6-6 combines with J gene TRBJ1-6, with D perhaps TRBD1 (5 bases). This CDR3 comprises 14 residues. CDR1 is MNHNY and CDR2 is SVGAGI in the germline V gene (reference sequence). The germline V and J ends were trimmed by 0 bases and 7 bases, with 7 bases remaining between them.